This T cell receptor (beta chain) was found in a study of cytomegalovirus exposure and HLA in healthy donors. Remarks on this clone: The antigen is undetermined.

Germline lookup yields CDR1 LNHDA and CDR2 SQIVND (reference sequence). The CDR3 runs to 16 residues. The junction had 10 bases not matched to a gene; V was cut back by 5 bases and J by 0 bases. Study findings and constraints: In a later analysis, HLA-associated TCR beta chains were more clonally expanded than equally common others. From TCR beta sequences, most subjects' HLA-A and HLA-B alleles were reportedly predicted accurately.

PCR employed 60 Vbeta and 13 Jbeta primers. TCRdb's copy holds only in-frame clones and misses some; the assay was immunoSEQ multiplex PCR. The data show 100,000 or so clones, under 85% seen once. V is TRBV19 and J is TRBJ2-7, with TRBD1 identical over 7 bases. The sequence came from a middle-aged woman in good health and CMV-seropositive. Sequenced sample: PBMCs. The CDR3 loop is CASSPRQGRGSYEQYF. The CDR3 DNA follows: TGTGCCAGTAGTCCCCGACAGGGTAGGGGCTCCTACGAGCAGTACTTC. Full variable domain (rest looked up from reference TRBV19 and TRBJ2-7): DGGITQSPKYLFRKEGQNVTLSCEQNLNHDAMYWYRQDPGQGLRLIYYSQIVNDFQKGDIAEGYSVSREKKESFPLTVTSAQKNPTAFYLCASSPRQGRGSYEQYFGPGTRLTVT.